The next 23 T cell receptor beta chains were all read from a single sample in a study of T cells in Graves' hyperthyroidism and ophthalmopathy. TCR beta CDR3 regions were amplified from RNA. Carried out on the TCR CDR3, a first-round RT-PCR used the HTBI primer set. One entry per CDR3 protein results from TCRdb running MiXCR on the multiplex PCR reads. The table lists hundreds of thousands of distinct CDR3 sequences, roughly 14% of them singletons. Sequenced: blood. These receptor sequences come from a young man with Graves' ophthalmopathy.

This clonotype was detected a few times. This chain connects TRBV20-1 to TRBJ2-4, with D perhaps matching TRBD1 or TRBD2 (5 bases each). Germline V gene data show CDR1 as DFQATT and CDR2 as SNEGSKA (reference sequence). V lost 3 bases and J lost 8, with 14 bases in between. The CDR3 sequence is 13 residues long. The CDR3 DNA follows: TGCAGTGCTAGCCCCGGGGCTCCGGACATTCAGTACTTC. It specifies CSASPGAPDIQYF.

In its sample, this clonotype was seen many times. The chain uses TRBV7-2 and TRBJ2-7; D not certain. V gave up 1 base and J gave up 2 bases, with 6 bases separating them. The germline CDR1 and CDR2 sequences are SGHTA and FQGNSA. This CDR3 spans 13 amino acids. The CDR3 nucleotides are TGTGCCAGCAGCTTAGTGATTACCTACGAGCAGTACTTC. It translates to CASSLVITYEQYF.

This clonotype was observed many times. The rearrangement uses TRBV27 and TRBJ2-7; a possible D gene is TRBD1 (6 bases). With 8 bases removed from V and 2 bases from J, the gap between germline ends came to 16 bases. Germline loops: CDR1 MNHEY, CDR2 SMNVEV (reference sequence). The CDR3 contains 14 residues. CDR3 sequence reads: CASAPQGSTYEQYF. DNA of the CDR3: TGTGCCAGCGCCCCACAGGGATCAACCTACGAGCAGTACTTC.

This clonotype appeared many times. The V call is TRBV3-1, the J call TRBJ1-1; D is possibly TRBD1 (5 bases). V lost 4 bases to trimming and J lost 5 bases, with 11 bases between them. The CDR3 has 13 amino acids. Per the germline V gene, CDR1 is LGHDT and CDR2 is YNNKEL (reference sequence). DNA for the CDR3: TGTGCCAGCAGCCCCACCAGGGTTACTGAAGCTTTCTTT. Its translation: CASSPTRVTEAFF.

This clonotype was seen ten or more times. The rearrangement uses TRBV12-3 or TRBV12-4 and TRBJ2-7; 9 nucleotides line up with TRBD2. J gave up 6 bases and V 6 bases, and 6 bases lay outside the gene matches. The CDR3 has 13 residues. The CDR3 protein is CASRPGTSPEQYF. The CDR3 DNA is TGTGCCAGCAGGCCCGGGACTAGCCCCGAGCAGTACTTC.

This clonotype appeared many times. The chain has TRBV24-1 and TRBJ2-5, with D maybe TRBD1 (6 bases). The length of the CDR3 is 15 residues. V lost 4 bases, J lost 1 base, and 12 bases lay in between. Germline V lookup: CDR1 KGHDR, CDR2 SFDVKD. CDR3 in DNA: TGTGCCACCAGTGACACCAGGGGACCCCAAGAGACCCAGTACTTC. Protein: CATSDTRGPQETQYF.

This clonotype was picked up one time. The J gene is TRBJ2-3, the V gene TRBV2, with 13 bases that match TRBD2. The CDR3 runs 17 residues. The germline V gene has CDR1 SNHLY and CDR2 FYNNEI. Losses at the gene ends were 5 bases for V and 5 bases for J; bases not matched to a gene: 10. CDR3 sequence (DNA): TGTGCCAGCAGTCAACTAGCGGGGGGGCCCATTAAAGATACGCAGTATTTT. This gives the protein CASSQLAGGPIKDTQYF.

This clonotype was counted a few times. The chain recombines TRBV6-5 with TRBJ2-5, with D possibly matching TRBD2 (6 bases). CDR1 and CDR2 (germline): MNHEY, SVGAGI. Trimming stripped 3 bases from V and 4 bases from J, with 12 bases between. This CDR3 is 14 amino acids long. The CDR3 DNA reads TGTGCCAGCAGTTATGTAGGGCGGGGAGAGACCCAGTACTTC. This gives the protein CASSYVGRGETQYF.

This clonotype has more than one count but fewer than ten. The rearrangement joins TRBV12-3 or TRBV12-4 to TRBJ1-2; 7 bases align to TRBD1. The CDR3 is 14 amino acids. The V segment lost 7 bases and the J segment 4 bases; nucleotides outside the gene matches: 9. CDR3 region: CASTETGRGYGYTF. DNA of the CDR3: TGTGCCAGCACGGAGACAGGGAGAGGCTATGGCTACACCTTC.

This clonotype was observed a handful of times. The rearrangement joins TRBV20-1 to TRBJ2-1; TRBD2 matches 10 bases. Germline trimming cut 0 bases from V and 6 bases from J; bases unmatched to any gene: 11. The germline V gene has CDR1 DFQATT and CDR2 SNEGSKA (reference sequence). The CDR3 is 17 amino acids. CDR3 loop: CSARDRASGGRPNEQFF. CDR3 coding DNA: TGCAGTGCTAGAGATCGGGCTAGCGGGGGCCGCCCCAATGAGCAGTTCTTC.

This clonotype has ten or more counts. The V and J genes are TRBV6-1 and TRBJ2-1, with 9 positions matching TRBD2. This CDR3 comprises 15 residues. Per germline, CDR1 MNHNS and CDR2 SASEGT. V was pared by 6 bases and J by 8 bases, with 11 bases of the junction left unmatched. This chain's CDR3 is CASRRLAETFYEQFF. In DNA, the CDR3 is TGTGCCAGCAGGAGACTAGCGGAGACGTTCTATGAGCAGTTCTTC.

V is TRBV11-2 and J is TRBJ2-3, with TRBD2 matching over 8 bases. Unmatched junction bases numbered 7, after V lost 10 bases and J lost 1 base. Germline CDR1 is SGHAT and CDR2 is FQNNGV. The CDR3 covers 14 residues. The CDR3 region has the DNA TGTGCCACCCGCCCCGGGGGGGGCACAGATACGCAGTATTTT. This encodes CATRPGGGTDTQYF. The full variable domain, with the rest looked up from reference TRBV11-2 and TRBJ2-3, is EAGVAQSPRYKIIEKRQSVAFWCNPISGHATLYWYQQILGQGPKLLIQFQNNGVVDDSQLPKDRFSAERLKGVDSTLKIQPAKLEDSAVYLCATRPGGGTDTQYFGPGTRLTVL.

This clonotype came up many times. V is TRBV18 and J is TRBJ1-1; 8 bases align to TRBD1. V dropped 3 bases and J dropped 5; count of bases not matched to a gene: 8. CDR1 KGHSH and CDR2 LQKENI come from the germline V gene. The CDR3 has 15 residues. CDR3 loop: CASSPRTGRDTEAFF. The DNA of the CDR3 is TGTGCCAGCTCACCTAGGACAGGGAGGGATACTGAAGCTTTCTTT. Combining the CDR3 with reference TRBV18 and TRBJ1-1 gives the whole variable domain NAGVMQNPRHLVRRRGQEARLRCSPMKGHSHVYWYRQLPEEGLKFMVYLQKENIIDESGMPKERFSAEFPKEGPSILRIQQVVRGDSAAYFCASSPRTGRDTEAFFGQGTRLTVV.

This clonotype was recorded many times. V is TRBV7-9 and J is TRBJ1-2; 10 bases agree with TRBD1. CDR3 length equals 15 residues. After removal of 3 bases from V and 8 bases from J, the junction contained 9 bases not matched to a gene. Germline V gives CDR1 SEHNR, CDR2 FQNEAQ (reference sequence). CDR3 sequence reads: CASSFSPGQGYGYTF. As DNA, the CDR3 is TGTGCCAGCAGCTTCAGCCCGGGACAGGGGTACGGCTACACCTTC.

Points on this clonotype: An end of the junction does not agree with germline; a read error may underlie this. V usage is TRBV6-1 and J usage is TRBJ2-7, with TRBD1 matching 11 bases. This CDR3 has 14 residues. CDR1 is MNHNS and CDR2 is SASEGT in the germline V gene. DNA of the CDR3: TGTGTCAGCACCCACCGGGACAGGGGGGACGAGCAGTACTTC. Translation: CVSTHRDRGDEQYF.

This clonotype was counted between two and nine times. The chain couples TRBV29-1 to TRBJ2-1, with 7 nucleotides matching TRBD1. The ends lost 5 bases at V and 0 bases at J; junction bases unmatched: 10. The germline CDR1 and CDR2 sequences are SQVTM and ANQGSEA. This CDR3 region has 16 residues. CDR3 DNA sequence: TGCAGCGTTCATCCCACCGGGACAGCCTCCTACAATGAGCAGTTCTTC. Its translation: CSVHPTGTASYNEQFF.

This clonotype was picked up a small number of times. V and J are TRBV20-1 and TRBJ2-5, with 12 bases matching TRBD2. This CDR3 contains 23 residues. From germline, CDR1 is DFQATT and CDR2 SNEGSKA (reference sequence). With V trimmed by 1 base and J by 2 bases, 26 bases remained unmatched. The CDR3 bases are TGCAGTGCTAGAGGTGCGCCGACTAGCGGGGGCTATAGTGGGTCCCCGGGGCAAGAGACCCAGTACTTC. It translates to CSARGAPTSGGYSGSPGQETQYF.

This clonotype has ten or more counts. This chain joins TRBV30 and TRBJ1-1, with 8 bases aligning to TRBD1. Trimming at V came to 4 bases and at J to 1 base, leaving 5 bases not matched to a gene. This CDR3 contains 14 residues. Germline assignment: CDR1 GTSNPN and CDR2 SVGIG (reference sequence). The CDR3 sequence: CAWTGQGWNTEAFF. DNA of the CDR3: TGTGCCTGGACTGGACAGGGCTGGAACACTGAAGCTTTCTTT. Drawing the rest from reference TRBV30 and TRBJ1-1, the complete variable domain is SQTIHQWPATLVQPVGSPLSLECTVEGTSNPNLYWYRQAAGRGLQLLFYSVGIGQISSEVPQNLSASRPQDRQFILSSKKLLLSDSGFYLCAWTGQGWNTEAFFGQGTRLTVV.

The rearrangement links TRBV14 to TRBJ1-3; D is undetermined. The V gene's germline CDR1 is SGHDN and CDR2 FVKESK. Trimming took off 6 bases at V and 4 bases at J, with 10 bases between the two ends. This CDR3 contains 13 residues. The CDR3 DNA follows: TGTGCCAGCAGTCCGGTCCCGGGAAACACCATATATTTT. Translation: CASSPVPGNTIYF.

This clonotype was found many times. This sequence joins TRBV12-3 or TRBV12-4 and TRBJ2-2, with 11 bases lining up with TRBD1. V shed 5 bases, J shed 5 bases, and the junction held 1 base outside the gene matches. The CDR3 covers 14 residues. The DNA for the CDR3 is TGTGCCAGCAGTGGACAGGGGGCAACCGGGGAGCTGTTTTTT. Amino acids: CASSGQGATGELFF.

This clonotype was seen repeatedly, ten times or more. The chain links TRBV7-9 to TRBJ2-2; no clear D. Per the germline V gene, CDR1 is SEHNR and CDR2 is FQNEAQ (reference sequence). There are 16 residues in the CDR3. The V end was cut by 0 bases, the J end by 3 bases, with 11 bases between. This chain's CDR3 is CASSLAPAAHTGELFF. The CDR3, as DNA: TGTGCCAGCAGCTTAGCGCCGGCCGCACACACCGGGGAGCTGTTTTTT.

This clonotype was seen repeatedly, ten times or more. The chain employs TRBV20-1 and TRBJ2-5; D is unclear. In germline, CDR1 is DFQATT, CDR2 SNEGSKA (reference sequence). Trimming took off 4 bases at V and 6 bases at J, with 12 bases between the two ends. The CDR3 is 12 amino acids. The CDR3 here is CSATKEGQTQYF. CDR3 DNA sequence: TGCAGTGCTACCAAAGAAGGCCAGACCCAGTACTTC.

This clonotype appeared many times. The chain recombines TRBV20-1 with TRBJ1-5; no clear D gene. This CDR3 spans 13 amino acids. V was cut by 0 bases and J by 6 bases, with 9 bases left in between. Looked up from germline, CDR1 is DFQATT and CDR2 is SNEGSKA (reference sequence). The CDR3 nucleotides are TGCAGTGCTAGAGATGCAAGGATTCAGCCCCAGCATTTT. Its protein product is CSARDARIQPQHF.